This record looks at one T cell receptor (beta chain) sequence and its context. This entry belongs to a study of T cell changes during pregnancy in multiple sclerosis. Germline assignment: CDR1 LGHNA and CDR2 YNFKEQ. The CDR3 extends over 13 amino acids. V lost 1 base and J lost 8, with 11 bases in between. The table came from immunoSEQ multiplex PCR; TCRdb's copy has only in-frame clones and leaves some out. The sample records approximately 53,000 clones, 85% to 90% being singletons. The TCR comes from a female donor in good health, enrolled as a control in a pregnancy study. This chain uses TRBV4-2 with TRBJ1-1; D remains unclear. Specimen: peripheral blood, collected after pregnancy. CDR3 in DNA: TGTGCCAGCAGCCAAGTTCTGAACAACGAAGCTTTCTTT. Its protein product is CASSQVLNNEAFF.